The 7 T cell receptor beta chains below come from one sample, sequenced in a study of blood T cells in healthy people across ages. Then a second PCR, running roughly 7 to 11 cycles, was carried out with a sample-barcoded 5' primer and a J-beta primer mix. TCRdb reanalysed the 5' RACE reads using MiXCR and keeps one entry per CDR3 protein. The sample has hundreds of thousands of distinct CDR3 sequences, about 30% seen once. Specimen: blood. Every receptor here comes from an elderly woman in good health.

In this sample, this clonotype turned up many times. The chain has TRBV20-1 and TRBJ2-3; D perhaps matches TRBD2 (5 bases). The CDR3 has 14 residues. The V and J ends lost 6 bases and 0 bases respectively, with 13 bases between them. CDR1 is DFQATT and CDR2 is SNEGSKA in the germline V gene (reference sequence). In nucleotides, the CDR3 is TGCAGTGCCTCCCGGGATGCTAGCACAGATACGCAGTATTTT. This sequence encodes CSASRDASTDTQYF.

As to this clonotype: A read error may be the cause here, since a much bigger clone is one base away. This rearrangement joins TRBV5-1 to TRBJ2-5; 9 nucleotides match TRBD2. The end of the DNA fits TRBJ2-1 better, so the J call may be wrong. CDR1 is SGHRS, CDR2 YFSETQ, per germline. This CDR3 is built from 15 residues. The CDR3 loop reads CASSLPGLAKETQFF. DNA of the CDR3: TGCGCCAGCAGCTTGCCGGGACTAGCAAAAGAGACCCAGTTCTTC.

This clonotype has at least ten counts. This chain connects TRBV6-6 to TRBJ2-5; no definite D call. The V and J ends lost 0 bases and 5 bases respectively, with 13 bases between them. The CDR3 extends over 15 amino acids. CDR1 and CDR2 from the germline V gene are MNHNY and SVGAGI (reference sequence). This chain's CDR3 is CASSYSSHRKETQYF. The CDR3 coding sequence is TGTGCCAGCAGTTACTCGAGCCATCGAAAGGAGACCCAGTACTTC.

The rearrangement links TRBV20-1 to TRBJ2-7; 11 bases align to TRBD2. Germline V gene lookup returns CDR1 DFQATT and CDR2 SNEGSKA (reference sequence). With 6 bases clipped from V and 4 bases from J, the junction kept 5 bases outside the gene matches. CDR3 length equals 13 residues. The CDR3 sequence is CSARLAGQYEQYF. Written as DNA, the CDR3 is TGCAGTGCAAGACTAGCGGGGCAGTACGAGCAGTACTTC.

CDR3 loop: CASSQGGGSGANVLTF. The CDR3 DNA sequence: TGTGCCAGCAGCCAAGGAGGGGGCTCTGGGGCCAACGTCCTGACTTTC. The chain links TRBV4-2 to TRBJ2-6, with D possibly being TRBD1 (6 bases). CDR1 LGHNA and CDR2 YNFKEQ come from the germline V gene. This CDR3 comprises 16 residues. The V end was cut by 1 base, the J end by 0 bases, with 7 bases between.

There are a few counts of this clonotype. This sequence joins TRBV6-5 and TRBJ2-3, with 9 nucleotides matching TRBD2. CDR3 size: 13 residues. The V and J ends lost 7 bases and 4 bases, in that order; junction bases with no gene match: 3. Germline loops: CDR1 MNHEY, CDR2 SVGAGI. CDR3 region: CASTAGGPDTQYF. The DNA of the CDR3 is TGTGCCAGCACGGCGGGGGGGCCAGATACGCAGTATTTT.

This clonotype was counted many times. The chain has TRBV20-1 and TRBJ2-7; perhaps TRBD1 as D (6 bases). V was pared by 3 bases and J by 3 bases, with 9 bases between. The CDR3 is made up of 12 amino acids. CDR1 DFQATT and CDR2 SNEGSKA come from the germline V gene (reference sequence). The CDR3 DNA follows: TGCAGTGCTAGCAGGGGAGACTACGAGCAGTACTTC. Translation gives CSASRGDYEQYF.